Presented here are 17 T cell receptor beta chains from one specimen sequenced in a study of blood T cell repertoires in COVID-19. Only in-frame clones appear in the TCRdb table, and some are missing; sequencing was by immunoSEQ multiplex PCR. The sample has about 190,000 clones, roughly 85% seen once. The sample consisted of peripheral blood. These receptor sequences come from a man aged 60-69 years with active or convalescent COVID-19.

The CDR3 DNA reads TGTGCCAGCAGCTGGGACAGGGGGCGGGATAGCACCATATATTTT. It yields the protein CASSWDRGRDSTIYF. V usage is TRBV2 and J usage is TRBJ1-3; TRBD1 agrees at 12 bases. Germline loops: CDR1 SNHLY, CDR2 FYNNEI. This CDR3 is 15 amino acids long. Trimming removed 6 bases from V and 9 bases from J; junction bases left unmatched: 9.

The chain links TRBV19 to TRBJ1-5; D not certain. From germline, CDR1 is LNHDA and CDR2 SQIVND (reference sequence). The CDR3 extends over 16 amino acids. The V gene lost 0 bases and the J gene lost 7 bases, with 16 bases spanning the gap. CDR3: CASSIDPGGMGQPQHF. CDR3 bases: TGTGCCAGTAGTATAGATCCTGGAGGGATGGGGCAGCCCCAGCATTTT.

This clone was seen a few times. The chain links TRBV10-1 to TRBJ2-3, with 8 positions matching TRBD1. Germline V gene data show CDR1 as WNHNN and CDR2 as SYGVQD (reference sequence). V shed 6 bases, J shed 4 bases, and the junction held 6 bases outside the gene matches. This CDR3 region has 14 residues. The CDR3 protein is CASRAGGDSDTQYF. CDR3 coding DNA: TGCGCCAGCAGAGCAGGGGGCGATTCAGATACGCAGTATTTT.

This clone was picked up a small number of times. The chain joins TRBV10-3 to TRBJ2-7, with D possibly matching TRBD2 (6 bases). The V end was cut by 10 bases, the J end by 7 bases, with 20 bases between. The CDR3 length is 13 residues. The V gene's germline CDR1 is ENHRY and CDR2 SYGVKD. CDR3 region: CATDPDGEDEQYF. CDR3 DNA: TGTGCCACGGACCCGGACGGGGAGGATGAGCAGTACTTC.

The chain combines TRBV19 with TRBJ2-5; 15 bases are shared with TRBD2. CDR1 LNHDA and CDR2 SQIVND come from the germline V gene (reference sequence). Unmatched junction bases numbered 5, after V lost 4 bases and J lost 2 bases. This CDR3 is 17 amino acids long. The CDR3 is CASSTRTSGGVQETQYF. The CDR3 DNA is TGTGCCAGTAGTACGCGGACTAGCGGGGGGGTACAAGAGACCCAGTACTTC.

In DNA, the CDR3 is TGTGCCAGCAGTGAAATGACAGGCTATGGCTACACCTTC. This gives the protein CASSEMTGYGYTF. The chain is built from TRBV6-1 and TRBJ1-2; possibly TRBD1 for D (6 bases). The CDR3 length is 13 residues. The V gene lost 2 bases and the J gene lost 4 bases, with 8 bases spanning the gap. Germline CDR1 is MNHNS and CDR2 is SASEGT.

This chain connects TRBV9 to TRBJ1-3; 8 nucleotides match TRBD1. After removal of 0 bases from V and 4 bases from J, the junction contained 3 bases not matched to a gene. Germline CDR1 and CDR2: SGDLS and YYNGEE. The CDR3 covers 15 residues. The CDR3 here is CASSVGWTGGNTIYF. The DNA for the CDR3 is TGTGCCAGCAGCGTAGGGTGGACAGGGGGAAACACCATATATTTT.

The chain uses TRBV5-1 and TRBJ1-3, with D perhaps TRBD1 (5 bases). Germline values: CDR1 SGHRS, CDR2 YFSETQ. This CDR3 has 12 residues. The V end was cut by 4 bases, the J end by 3 bases, with 5 bases between. The CDR3 is CASSQGGNTIYF. In nucleotides, the CDR3 is TGCGCCAGCAGCCAGGGTGGAAACACCATATATTTT. Supplemented by reference TRBV5-1 and TRBJ1-3, the full variable domain reads KAGVTQTPRYLIKTRGQQVTLSCSPISGHRSVSWYQQTPGQGLQFLFEYFSETQRNKGNFPGRFSGRQFSNSRSEMNVSTLELGDSALYLCASSQGGNTIYFGEGSWLTVV.

The chain has TRBV3-1 (or the pseudogene TRBV3-2) and TRBJ2-2; 7 nucleotides agree with TRBD1. The ends lost 4 bases at V and 2 bases at J; junction bases unmatched: 4. Germline CDR1 reads LGHDT; CDR2 reads YNNKEL (reference sequence). The CDR3 consists of 15 residues. Here the CDR3 reads CASSPRGSNTGELFF. The CDR3 DNA reads as TGTGCCAGCAGCCCCAGGGGGTCTAACACCGGGGAGCTGTTTTTT.

The chain combines TRBV10-3 with TRBJ1-6, with a weak D call TRBD1 (5 bases). The germline V gene has CDR1 ENHRY and CDR2 SYGVKD. The V end lost 6 bases, the J end lost 0 bases, and 9 bases lay between the germline ends. The CDR3 spans 15 residues. The CDR3 DNA sequence: TGTGCCATCAGGGACACGAGCTCCTATAATTCACCCCTCCACTTT. This sequence encodes CAIRDTSSYNSPLHF.

This chain connects TRBV23-1 to TRBJ2-5; 8 nucleotides line up with TRBD1. TRBV23-1 carries the ORF label, with uncertain function. CDR3 length: 16 amino acids. The V and J ends lost 3 bases and 4 bases, in that order; junction bases with no gene match: 10. Written as DNA, the CDR3 is TGCGCCAGCAGTCACCTAGACAGGGGTAGGGGAGAGACCCAGTACTTC. This translates into CASSHLDRGRGETQYF.

The gene calls are TRBV3-1 (or the pseudogene TRBV3-2) and TRBJ2-5, with TRBD1 matching over 9 bases. Losses at the gene ends were 2 bases for V and 2 bases for J; bases not matched to a gene: 6. Germline V gene sequence: CDR1 LGHDT, CDR2 YNNKEL (reference sequence). This CDR3 has 16 amino acids. The CDR3 loop is CASSQTPDRGQETQYF. The CDR3 DNA sequence: TGTGCCAGCAGCCAAACCCCGGACAGGGGACAAGAGACCCAGTACTTC.

The chain combines TRBV5-5 with TRBJ1-3; a possible D gene is TRBD1 (5 bases). The CDR3 is 15 residues long. With 4 bases removed from V and 4 bases from J, the gap between germline ends came to 15 bases. Germline V gene lookup returns CDR1 SGHKS and CDR2 YYEKEE (reference sequence). The CDR3 coding sequence is TGTGCCAGCAGCGATGGCCCGGGGGAAGGAAACACCATATATTTT. This gives the protein CASSDGPGEGNTIYF.

The gene calls are TRBV5-1 and TRBJ1-5; possible D gene TRBD1, 6 bases. There are 14 residues in the CDR3. V was trimmed by 4 bases and J by 4 bases, leaving 12 bases between them. Germline V gives CDR1 SGHRS, CDR2 YFSETQ. CDR3 nucleotide sequence: TGCGCCAGCAGCCCTACAGGGATTAATCAGCCCCAGCATTTT. It yields the protein CASSPTGINQPQHF.

This chain joins TRBV2 and TRBJ1-5, with D unresolved. Trimming removed 5 bases from V and 5 bases from J, with 13 bases in between. This CDR3 contains 14 residues. The germline V gene has CDR1 SNHLY and CDR2 FYNNEI. CDR3 in amino acids: CASSFRGNDQPQHF. Here the CDR3 DNA reads TGTGCCAGCAGTTTTAGAGGGAATGATCAGCCCCAGCATTTT. Filled out from reference TRBV2 and TRBJ1-5, the complete variable domain reads EPEVTQTPSHQVTQMGQEVILRCVPISNHLYFYWYRQILGQKVEFLVSFYNNEISEKSEIFDDQFSVERPDGSNFTLKIRSTKLEDSAMYFCASSFRGNDQPQHFGDGTRLSIL.

J is TRBJ2-3 and V is TRBV29-1, with D possibly being TRBD1 (5 bases). Trimming removed 3 bases at V and 6 bases at J, with 13 bases between. The CDR3 consists of 13 residues. Germline V gene data show CDR1 as SQVTM and CDR2 as ANQGSEA. The CDR3 nucleotides read TGCAGCGTTGACCCCTCTGGGGCTGATACGCAGTATTTT. It translates to CSVDPSGADTQYF.

This clone was seen more than once but under ten times. This chain connects TRBV19 to TRBJ1-1; D might be TRBD1 (6 bases). Per the germline V gene, CDR1 is LNHDA and CDR2 is SQIVND (reference sequence). The CDR3 extends over 13 amino acids. V gave up 7 bases and J gave up 1 base, with 10 bases separating them. Written as DNA, the CDR3 is TGTGCCAGTACATTCAGGGGGAACACTGAAGCTTTCTTT. It translates to CASTFRGNTEAFF.